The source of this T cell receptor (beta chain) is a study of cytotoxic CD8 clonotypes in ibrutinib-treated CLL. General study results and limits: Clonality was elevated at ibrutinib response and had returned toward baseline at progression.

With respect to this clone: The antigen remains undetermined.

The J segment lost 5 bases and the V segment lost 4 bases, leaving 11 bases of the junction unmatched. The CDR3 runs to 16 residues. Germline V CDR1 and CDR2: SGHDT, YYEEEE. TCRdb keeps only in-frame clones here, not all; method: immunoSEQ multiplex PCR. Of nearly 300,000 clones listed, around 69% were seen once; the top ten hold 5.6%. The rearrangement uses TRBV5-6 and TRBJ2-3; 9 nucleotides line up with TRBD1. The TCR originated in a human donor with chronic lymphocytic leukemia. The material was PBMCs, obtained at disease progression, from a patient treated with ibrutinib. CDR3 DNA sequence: TGTGCCAGCAGCAAATTGGGGACAGGGCGAAGAGATACGCAGTATTTT. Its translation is CASSKLGTGRRDTQYF. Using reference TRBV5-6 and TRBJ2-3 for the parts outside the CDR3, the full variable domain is DAGVTQSPTHLIKTRGQQVTLRCSPKSGHDTVSWYQQALGQGPQFIFQYYEEEERQRGNFPDRFSGHQFPNYSSELNVNALLLGDSALYLCASSKLGTGRRDTQYFGPGTRLTVL.